The 22 T cell receptor beta chains presented below share a single source sample, sequenced in a study of monozygotic twins with cystic fibrosis. Libraries were prepared by immunoSEQ multiplex PCR; TCRdb keeps only in-frame clonotypes and omits some of them. This repertoire shows approximately 33,000 clones, nearly 85% found once; its top ten account for around 1.7%. Sequenced input: blood. These receptors came from a girl aged 2 to 10 with cystic fibrosis.

The chain uses TRBV4-1 and TRBJ2-7, with D perhaps TRBD2 (5 bases). CDR1 and CDR2 from the germline V gene are MGHRA and YSYEKL. This CDR3 is built from 15 residues. Trimming cost V 3 bases and J 6 bases, with 18 bases left between them. CDR3 bases: TGCGCCAGCAGCCAGTCTCAGCGGACCTTCGGCGAGCAGTACTTC. As protein: CASSQSQRTFGEQYF.

This clone was found a few times. This chain joins TRBV2 and TRBJ1-6; 7 bases match TRBD1. CDR3 length: 16 residues. CDR1 is SNHLY, CDR2 FYNNEI, per germline. J lost 4 bases, V lost 7 bases, and 10 bases had no gene match. The CDR3 DNA sequence: TGTGCCAGCACTTCCGACAGGGCTGATTATAATTCACCCCTCCACTTT. This translates into CASTSDRADYNSPLHF.

The chain has TRBV4-3 and TRBJ2-7; the D is unclear. Germline loops: CDR1 LGHNA, CDR2 YSLEER. The CDR3 runs to 14 residues. V was cut by 1 base and J by 2 bases, with 9 bases left in between. The CDR3: CASSQGSEAYEQYF. In nucleotides, the CDR3 is TGCGCCAGCAGCCAAGGGAGTGAGGCCTACGAGCAGTACTTC.

This sequence joins TRBV7-6 and TRBJ2-1; D could derive from TRBD1 or TRBD2 (5 bases each). The CDR3 has 15 residues. Deletions cut 3 bases from V and 6 bases from J, with 15 bases between. CDR1 and CDR2 (germline): SGHVS, FNYEAQ. Written as DNA, the CDR3 is TGTGCCAGCAGCTTCTCCAGGGAGTATCTCAATGAGCAGTTCTTC. This translates into CASSFSREYLNEQFF.

This clone was recorded a few times. This chain links TRBV27 with TRBJ1-6; D call uncertain. The CDR3 is 14 residues long. Germline CDR1 and CDR2: MNHEY and SMNVEV (reference sequence). Trimming removed 3 bases from V and 8 bases from J, with 11 bases in between. DNA for the CDR3: TGTGCCAGCAGTTTTATACAGCCTCATTCACCCCTCCACTTT. It yields the protein CASSFIQPHSPLHF.

This chain uses TRBV5-4 with TRBJ1-2; 10 nucleotides match TRBD1. The junction had 7 bases not matched to a gene; V was cut back by 4 bases and J by 4 bases. Germline V gene lookup returns CDR1 SGHNT and CDR2 YYREEE (reference sequence). The CDR3 loop spans 15 amino acids. In DNA, the CDR3 is TGTGCCAGCAGCCAAGACAGGGGGCAGAGCTATGGCTACACCTTC. Translating gives CASSQDRGQSYGYTF.

The rearrangement uses TRBV4-1 and TRBJ1-1; TRBD1 is a possible D gene (6 bases). Trimming took 1 base from V and 1 from J, leaving 22 bases between them. The CDR3 loop spans 19 amino acids. Germline assignment: CDR1 MGHRA and CDR2 YSYEKL. For the CDR3, the DNA is TGCGCCAGCAGCCAAGTGGGTTCCGGACAGATCGGTAGGAACACTGAAGCTTTCTTT. Its protein is CASSQVGSGQIGRNTEAFF.

The CDR3 spells CASSTQMGRGSVGNQPQHF. DNA for the CDR3: TGTGCCAGTAGTACTCAGATGGGCAGGGGGTCTGTCGGCAATCAGCCCCAGCATTTT. The chain couples TRBV19 to TRBJ1-5; 7 bases align to TRBD1. With V trimmed by 4 bases and J by 2 bases, 17 bases remained unmatched. CDR1 LNHDA and CDR2 SQIVND come from the germline V gene (reference sequence). This CDR3 is built from 19 residues.

The chain recombines TRBV6-1 with TRBJ1-5; D is unclear. Trimming removed 6 bases from V and 7 bases from J, with 13 bases in between. The CDR3 is 13 residues long. The germline V gene encodes CDR1 MNHNS and CDR2 SASEGT. The DNA for the CDR3 is TGTGCCAGCAGACCGGCAGCGACCCAGCCCCAGCATTTT. This encodes CASRPAATQPQHF.

This chain joins TRBV25-1 and TRBJ2-7; D may be TRBD1 (6 bases). The CDR3 totals 12 residues. Deletions cut 5 bases from V and 9 bases from J, with 14 bases between. Per the germline V gene, CDR1 is MGHDK and CDR2 is SYGVNS. CDR3 amino acids: CASSNNRVGQYF. In DNA, the CDR3 is TGTGCCAGCAGTAACAACAGGGTAGGGCAGTACTTC.

The chain is built from TRBV4-1 and TRBJ1-2, with a tentative D call TRBD1 (5 bases). CDR1 is MGHRA and CDR2 is YSYEKL in the germline V gene. V lost 1 base to trimming and J lost 8 bases, with 17 bases between them. The CDR3 covers 15 residues. For the CDR3, the DNA is TGCGCCAGCAGCCAAGTCACTCTCAGGGATGGAGGCTACACCTTC. Residues: CASSQVTLRDGGYTF.

V and J are TRBV7-2 and TRBJ2-3, with 10 bases identical to TRBD2. The junction had 11 bases not matched to a gene; V was cut back by 1 base and J by 4 bases. Germline values: CDR1 SGHTA, CDR2 FQGNSA. CDR3 size: 18 residues. For the CDR3, the DNA is TGTGCCAGCAGCTTAGAAGCCCCCAGCGGGGGGGCTGCAGATACGCAGTATTTT. Protein: CASSLEAPSGGAADTQYF.

The rearrangement links TRBV13 to TRBJ1-2; a weak D match, TRBD1 (5 bases). The ends were cut back, 5 bases at V and 8 bases at J, with 18 bases in the middle. The germline gives CDR1 PRHDT, CDR2 FYEKMQ (reference sequence). CDR3 size: 14 residues. DNA for the CDR3: TGTGCCAGCAGCCAAACGGGACTGCCTGGGGGCTACACCTTC. It yields the protein CASSQTGLPGGYTF.

The chain joins TRBV18 to TRBJ1-4; D may be TRBD1 (5 bases). The V end was cut by 3 bases, the J end by 5 bases, with 10 bases between. Germline CDR1 KGHSH, CDR2 LQKENI. The CDR3 has 14 amino acids. Here the CDR3 DNA reads TGTGCCAGCTCACCTCCGGGGGGGAATGAAAAACTGTTTTTT. Protein product: CASSPPGGNEKLFF.

The chain links TRBV30 to TRBJ2-1; TRBD1 is a possible D gene (5 bases). The CDR3 is 11 residues long. Deletions cut 8 bases from V and 6 bases from J, with 11 bases between. In germline, CDR1 is GTSNPN, CDR2 SVGIG (reference sequence). The CDR3 loop reads CATTGFNEQFF. The CDR3, as DNA: TGTGCCACTACAGGTTTCAATGAGCAGTTCTTC. Combining the CDR3 with reference TRBV30 and TRBJ2-1 gives the whole variable domain SQTIHQWPATLVQPVGSPLSLECTVEGTSNPNLYWYRQAAGRGLQLLFYSVGIGQISSEVPQNLSASRPQDRQFILSSKKLLLSDSGFYLCATTGFNEQFFGPGTRLTVL.

This chain joins TRBV6-1 and TRBJ2-7; D is undetermined. With 8 bases removed from V and 3 bases from J, the gap between germline ends came to 14 bases. Germline V CDR1 and CDR2: MNHNS, SASEGT. The CDR3 consists of 13 residues. CDR3 nucleotide sequence: TGTGCCAGCGTGAGAGTGATTGGCTACGAGCAGTACTTC. Translating it yields CASVRVIGYEQYF.

The chain is built from TRBV11-1 and TRBJ2-7; tentative D call: TRBD2 (6 bases). CDR3 length equals 15 residues. V gave up 5 bases and J gave up 1 base, with 15 bases separating them. CDR1 and CDR2 from the germline V gene are SGHAT and FQDESV (reference sequence). This chain's CDR3 is CASSLPGLSSYEQYF. As DNA, the CDR3 is TGTGCCAGCAGCCTACCGGGACTTTCGTCCTACGAGCAGTACTTC.

This chain joins TRBV30 and TRBJ1-6; maybe TRBD1 (6 bases). V was shortened by 0 bases and J by 4 bases, with 10 bases between the two germline ends. The CDR3 is 15 residues long. Germline lookup yields CDR1 GTSNPN and CDR2 SVGIG (reference sequence). The CDR3 reads CAWSVPGQYNSPLHF. The CDR3 coding sequence is TGTGCCTGGAGTGTACCCGGACAGTATAATTCACCCCTCCACTTT.

The CDR3 bases are TGCAGCGTTGCAGGGGGCCCTAACACCGGGGAGCTGTTTTTT. Translated: CSVAGGPNTGELFF. J is TRBJ2-2 and V is TRBV29-1; 8 bases are a match to TRBD1. With 4 bases clipped from V and 2 bases from J, the junction kept 3 bases outside the gene matches. The germline V gene has CDR1 SQVTM and CDR2 ANQGSEA. The CDR3 is made up of 14 amino acids.

The V and J genes are TRBV7-6 and TRBJ2-7, with D uncertain. This CDR3 is 14 amino acids long. CDR1 SGHVS and CDR2 FNYEAQ come from the germline V gene. Trimming removed 2 bases from V and 1 base from J, with 9 bases in between. In nucleotides, the CDR3 is TGTGCCAGCAGCTTACAGGCACCATCCTACGAGCAGTACTTC. This gives the protein CASSLQAPSYEQYF.

The chain is built from TRBV7-2 and TRBJ1-6, with D hard to call. CDR1 SGHTA and CDR2 FQGNSA come from the germline V gene. V lost 0 bases and J lost 5, with 8 bases in between. This CDR3 region has 15 residues. This CDR3 is CASSLAKGNNSPLHF. CDR3 nucleotides: TGTGCCAGCAGCTTAGCTAAGGGTAATAATTCACCCCTCCACTTT.

The rearrangement links TRBV6-8 to TRBJ2-7, with 11 nucleotides matching TRBD2. Trimming at V came to 2 bases and at J to 2 bases, leaving 2 bases not matched to a gene. Germline V gene lookup returns CDR1 MNHGY and CDR2 SAAAGT. The CDR3 covers 15 residues. The CDR3 protein is CASSYTSGGTYEQYF. The CDR3 nucleotides are TGTGCCAGCAGTTACACTAGCGGGGGAACCTACGAGCAGTACTTC.